These T cell receptor beta chains were read from a single sample in a study of blood T cell repertoires in COVID-19. Assay: immunoSEQ multiplex PCR; the TCRdb copy retains only in-frame clones and omits some. The data contain approximately 190,000 clones, 70% to 90% of them singletons. Sequencing was performed on peripheral blood. These receptors all stem from a man in his sixties with active or convalescent COVID-19. The CDR3 runs from the conserved cysteine through the conserved F or W. The order of the fields is J gene, clone size, D gene, V gene, CDR3 DNA, CDR3 protein. A D gene is named only where the DNA matches it firmly. Size is omitted from some rows. Given values are once, few, many or a class for expanded clones.

TRBJ2-7 | few | TRBD1 | TRBV6-1 | TGTGCCAGCAGTGAACCCACGACAGGGGTTGTCTACGAGCAGTACTTC | CASSEPTTGVVYEQYF
TRBJ2-7 | few | TRBD1 | TRBV19 | TGTGCCAGTAGTGACCAGACAGGGTCCTACGAGCAGTACTTC | CASSDQTGSYEQYF
TRBJ2-2 | NA | NA | TRBV29-1 | TGCAGCGTTGAGGGCTCCACCGGGGAGCTGTTTTTT | CSVEGSTGELFF
TRBJ2-5 | once | NA | TRBV7-3 | TGTGCCAGCTTCCCAGGTTCGGGGGATCGGGAGACCCAGTACTTC | CASFPGSGDRETQYF
TRBJ2-4 | NA | NA | TRBV6-5 | TGTGCCAGCAGTTCGCGACAAGGCAAAAACATTCAGTACTTC | CASSSRQGKNIQYF
TRBJ2-3 | few | TRBD1 | TRBV6-1 | TGTGCCAGCAGTGACGTAGGGTCGGGACAGGGCACAGATACGCAGTATTTT | CASSDVGSGQGTDTQYF
TRBJ1-1 | NA | NA | TRBV2 | TGTGCCAGCATAATCGGGATTGGCACTGAAGCTTTCTTT | CASIIGIGTEAFF
TRBJ1-1 | NA | NA | TRBV5-6 | TGTGCCAGCAGCCCGCCGGGGGGCGCTGGGACTGAAGCTTTCTTT | CASSPPGGAGTEAFF
TRBJ2-5 | NA | TRBD2 | TRBV5-4 | TGTGCCAGCAGCTCCGGACTAGCGGAATCCCAAGAGACCCAGTACTTC | CASSSGLAESQETQYF
TRBJ2-1 | NA | TRBD2 | TRBV6-5 | TGTGCCAGCAGATTAGCGGGGGGGTTTAGTGAGCAGTTCTTC | CASRLAGGFSEQFF
TRBJ1-3 | NA | NA | TRBV11-2 | TGTGCCAGCAGCTTGGGCAGAGGAAACACCATATATTTT | CASSLGRGNTIYF
TRBJ1-5 | NA | TRBD1 | TRBV4-1 | TGCGCCAGCAGCCAAGATCCAGGGGGCATCAATCAGCCCCAGCATTTT | CASSQDPGGINQPQHF
TRBJ1-2 | NA | NA | TRBV19 | TGTGCCAGTAGCGTAAATCGGGTTGCGGGCTACACCTTC | CASSVNRVAGYTF
TRBJ2-1 | NA | NA | TRBV9 | TGTGCCAGCAGCCAGGGGTCAGGGGACGATGAGCAGTTCTTC | CASSQGSGDDEQFF
TRBJ2-5 | NA | TRBD1 | TRBV9 | TGTGCCAGCAGCGTAGAAGGGGGCTTTAGCCAAGAGACCCAGTACTTC | CASSVEGGFSQETQYF
TRBJ2-1 | few | NA | TRBV18 | TGTGCCAGCTCACCCCCGTCCTACAATGAGCAGTTCTTC | CASSPPSYNEQFF
TRBJ1-5 | once | TRBD1 | TRBV27 | TGTGCCAGCAGTTTAAGCGGACAGGGTAATCAGCCCCAGCATTTT | CASSLSGQGNQPQHF
TRBJ1-4 | NA | NA | TRBV6-5 | TGTGCCAGCAGTTACGGGGGGGGCGCATATGAAAAACTGTTTTTT | CASSYGGGAYEKLFF
TRBJ1-3 | NA | TRBD1 | TRBV5-1 | TGCGCCAGCAGCTTCTCCGGGACAGGGAACTCTGGAAACACCATATATTTT | CASSFSGTGNSGNTIYF
TRBJ1-6 | NA | TRBD1 | TRBV6-5 | TGTGCCAGCAGTACGGACAGGGGAAATTCACCCCTCCACTTT | CASSTDRGNSPLHF
TRBJ1-1 | NA | NA | TRBV5-1 | TGCGCCAGCAGCTTGTCAGGGGAGAACACTGAAGCTTTCTTT | CASSLSGENTEAFF
TRBJ2-5 | NA | TRBD1 | TRBV2 | TGTGCCAGCGGAGACAGGGAAGAGACCCAGTACTTC | CASGDREETQYF